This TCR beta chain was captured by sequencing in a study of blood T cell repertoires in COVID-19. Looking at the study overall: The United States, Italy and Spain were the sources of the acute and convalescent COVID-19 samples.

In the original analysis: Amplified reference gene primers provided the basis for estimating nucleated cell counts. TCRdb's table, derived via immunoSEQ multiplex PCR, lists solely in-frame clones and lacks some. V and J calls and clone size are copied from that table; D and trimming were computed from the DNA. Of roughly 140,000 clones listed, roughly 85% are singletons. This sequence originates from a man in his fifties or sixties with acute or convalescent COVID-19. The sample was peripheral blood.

In DNA, the CDR3 is TGTGCCAGCAGCCAAGGGTACCGGACAGCCTCTCATTACACTGAAGCTTTCTTT. Its translation: CASSQGYRTASHYTEAFF. The V call is TRBV14, the J call TRBJ1-1; perhaps TRBD1 as D (6 bases). Trimming left V 1 base short and J 3 bases short, with 21 bases between. The CDR3 totals 18 residues. In germline, CDR1 is SGHDN, CDR2 FVKESK.